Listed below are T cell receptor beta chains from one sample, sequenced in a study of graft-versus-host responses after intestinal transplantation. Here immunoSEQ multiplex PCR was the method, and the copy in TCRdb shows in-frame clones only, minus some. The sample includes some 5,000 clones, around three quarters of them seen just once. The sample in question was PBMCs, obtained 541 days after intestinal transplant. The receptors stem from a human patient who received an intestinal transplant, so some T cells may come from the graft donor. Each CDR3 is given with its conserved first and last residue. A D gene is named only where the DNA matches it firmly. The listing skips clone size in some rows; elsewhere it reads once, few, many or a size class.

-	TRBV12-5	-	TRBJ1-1	CASGLSPGAANTEAFF	TGTGCTAGTGGTTTGTCCCCCGGGGCAGCAAACACTGAAGCTTTCTTT
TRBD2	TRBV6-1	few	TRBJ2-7	CASSRLAGRDEQYF	TGTGCCAGCAGCAGACTAGCGGGGAGAGACGAGCAGTACTTC
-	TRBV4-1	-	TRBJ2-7	CASSQEIGFTTSVTYF	TGCGCCAGCAGCCAAGAAATCGGATTTACTACGAGCGTGACCTACTTC
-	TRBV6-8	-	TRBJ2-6	CASSVQLSGANVLTF	TGTGCCAGCAGTGTTCAGCTCTCTGGGGCCAACGTCCTGACTTTC
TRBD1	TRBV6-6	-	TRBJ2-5	CASTQGARETQYF	TGTGCCAGCACCCAGGGGGCGAGGGAGACCCAGTACTTC
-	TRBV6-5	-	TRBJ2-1	CASSLDESSYNEQFF	TGTGCCAGCAGTTTAGACGAGAGCTCCTACAATGAGCAGTTCTTC
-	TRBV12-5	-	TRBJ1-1	CASGLSPDSEAFF	TGTGCTAGTGGTTTGTCCCCGGACAGTGAAGCTTTCTTT
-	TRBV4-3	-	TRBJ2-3	CASSQDSGYTPDTHYF	TGCGCCAGCAGCCAAGACAGCGGGTATACACCAGACACGCACTATTTT
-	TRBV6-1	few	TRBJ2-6	CASSETYSGANVLTF	TGTGCCAGCAGTGAAACCTACTCTGGGGCCAACGTCCTGACTTTC
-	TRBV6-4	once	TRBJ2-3	CASSDGGPDTQYF	TGTGCCAGCAGTGACGGGGGGCCAGATACGCAGTATTTT
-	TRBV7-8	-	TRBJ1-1	CASSFSVNTEAFF	TGTGCCAGCAGCTTTTCTGTGAACACTGAAGCTTTCTTT
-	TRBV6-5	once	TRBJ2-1	CASSYSTGAPYNEQFF	TGTGCCAGCAGTTACTCAACGGGGGCCCCATACAATGAGCAGTTCTTC
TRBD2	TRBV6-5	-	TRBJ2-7	CASSYGTSSYEQYF	TGTGCCAGCAGTTACGGGACTAGCTCCTACGAGCAGTACTTC
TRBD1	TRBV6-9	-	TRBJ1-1	CASRTGDTEAFF	TGTGCCAGCAGGACAGGGGACACTGAAGCTTTCTTT
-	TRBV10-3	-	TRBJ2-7	CATLSGYEQYF	TGTGCCACCCTCTCCGGTTACGAGCAGTACTTC
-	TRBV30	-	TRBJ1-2	CAWRETGAFYGYTF	TGTGCCTGGAGGGAAACGGGGGCGTTCTATGGCTACACCTTC
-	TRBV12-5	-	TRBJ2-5	CASGLAQQETQYF	TGTGCTAGTGGTCTGGCCCAGCAAGAGACCCAGTACTTC
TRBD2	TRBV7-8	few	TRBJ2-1	CASSSQTSGGYNEQFF	TGTGCCAGCAGCTCCCAGACTAGCGGGGGTTACAATGAGCAGTTCTTC
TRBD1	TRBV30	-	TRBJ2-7	CAWGRGNYEQYF	TGTGCCTGGGGCAGGGGGAACTACGAGCAGTACTTC
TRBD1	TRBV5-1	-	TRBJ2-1	CASSSRTGVNYNEQFF	TGCGCCAGCAGCTCGAGGACAGGGGTGAACTACAATGAGCAGTTCTTC
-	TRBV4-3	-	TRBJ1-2	CASSQDRGQSTGYTF	TGCGCCAGCAGCCAAGATAGGGGACAATCCACCGGCTACACCTTC
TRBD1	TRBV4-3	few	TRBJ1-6	CASSQETGTGGSPLHF	TGCGCCAGCAGCCAAGAAACGGGGACAGGGGGCTCACCCCTCCACTTT
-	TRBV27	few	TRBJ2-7	CASSLSITGEQYF	TGTGCCAGCAGTTTATCGATAACGGGGGAGCAGTACTTC
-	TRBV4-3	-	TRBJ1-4	CASSQDLGYTNEKLFF	TGCGCCAGCAGCCAAGATCTGGGTTATACTAATGAAAAACTGTTTTTT
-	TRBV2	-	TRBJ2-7	CAIPGPGGQNEQYF	TGTGCCATACCAGGTCCCGGGGGCCAGAACGAGCAGTACTTC
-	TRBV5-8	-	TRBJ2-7	CASSLRGMDYEQYF	TGTGCCAGCAGCTTGAGAGGAATGGACTACGAGCAGTACTTC
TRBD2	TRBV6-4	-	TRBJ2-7	CASSELAGGPDEQYF	TGTGCCAGCAGTGAACTAGCGGGGGGGCCAGACGAGCAGTACTTC
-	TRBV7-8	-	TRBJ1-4	CASSQDLGFTNEKLFF	TGCGCCAGCAGCCAAGATCTGGGGTTCACTAATGAAAAACTGTTTTTT
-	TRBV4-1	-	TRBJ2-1	CASSQERDLNNEQFF	TGCGCCAGCAGCCAAGAAAGGGATCTCAACAATGAGCAGTTCTTC
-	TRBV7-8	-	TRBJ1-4	CASSLLGLWPSNEKLFF	TGTGCCAGCAGCCTCCTGGGGTTGTGGCCGTCTAATGAAAAACTGTTTTTT
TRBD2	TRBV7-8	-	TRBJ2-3	CASRPRSGRGVRSTHTQYF	TGTGCCAGCCGCCCCCGGAGTGGGCGGGGGGTCCGGAGCACACATACGCAGTATTTT
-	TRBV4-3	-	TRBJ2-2	CASSQDQGFTTGELFF	TGCGCCAGCAGCCAAGACCAGGGGTTTACCACCGGGGAGCTGTTTTTT
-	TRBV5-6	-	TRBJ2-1	CASSWRQAAHNEQFF	TGTGCCAGCAGCTGGAGACAGGCGGCACACAATGAGCAGTTCTTC
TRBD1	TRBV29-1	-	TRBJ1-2	CCVGGTGGDYGYTF	TGCTGCGTTGGGGGGACAGGGGGCGACTATGGCTACACCTTC
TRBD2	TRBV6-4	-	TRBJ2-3	CASSEAGGSDTQYF	TGTGCCAGCAGTGAAGCGGGGGGTTCAGATACGCAGTATTTT
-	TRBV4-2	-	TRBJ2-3	CASSLRTDTQYF	TGTGCCAGCAGCTTAAGGACAGATACGCAGTATTTT
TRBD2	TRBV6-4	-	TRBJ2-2	CASSDSAGGTGELFF	TGTGCCAGCAGTGACTCAGCGGGGGGCACCGGGGAGCTGTTTTTT
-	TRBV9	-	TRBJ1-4	CASRRGLANEKLFF	TGTGCCAGCAGGCGGGGGCTCGCTAATGAAAAACTGTTTTTT